This TCR beta chain was sequenced during a study of blood T cell repertoires in COVID-19. Study in general: The samples span acute and convalescent COVID-19 from the United States, Italy and Spain.

This CDR3 has 17 residues. Between the trimmed V and J ends, which lost 1 base and 5 bases, there was a span of 20 bases. CDR1 and CDR2 from the germline V gene are MGHRA and YSYEKL. Original analysis: Amplified reference gene primers provided the basis for estimating nucleated cell counts. Method: immunoSEQ multiplex PCR; TCRdb's copy keeps in-frame clones and lacks some. V, J and clone size are those of that table, while D and trimming were read from the DNA. The sample yields tens of thousands of clones, 75% to 95% seen once. The material sequenced was peripheral blood. J is TRBJ1-1 and V is TRBV4-1, with a weak D call TRBD1 (5 bases). This receptor was taken from a human donor in a cohort sampled during active COVID-19. CDR3 nucleotide sequence: TGCGCCAGCAGCCAAGCTACCGGGGGGACCGGGGGGACTGAAGCTTTCTTT. Protein sequence: CASSQATGGTGGTEAFF.